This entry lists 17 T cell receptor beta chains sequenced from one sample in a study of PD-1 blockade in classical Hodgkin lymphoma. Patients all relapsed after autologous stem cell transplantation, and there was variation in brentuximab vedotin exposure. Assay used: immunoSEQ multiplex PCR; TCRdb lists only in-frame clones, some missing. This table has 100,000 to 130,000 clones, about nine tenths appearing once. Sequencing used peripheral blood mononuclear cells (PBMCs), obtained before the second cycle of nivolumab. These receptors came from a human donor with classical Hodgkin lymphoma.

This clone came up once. The CDR3, as DNA: TGTGCCAGCAGCGGGGTAAGGGGGACTGAAGCTTTCTTT. Translated: CASSGVRGTEAFF. The V gene is TRBV11-2, the J gene TRBJ1-1, with D possibly matching TRBD1 (6 bases). Trimming left V 5 bases short and J 5 bases short, with 12 bases between. There are 13 residues in the CDR3. Germline V gene lookup returns CDR1 SGHAT and CDR2 FQNNGV.

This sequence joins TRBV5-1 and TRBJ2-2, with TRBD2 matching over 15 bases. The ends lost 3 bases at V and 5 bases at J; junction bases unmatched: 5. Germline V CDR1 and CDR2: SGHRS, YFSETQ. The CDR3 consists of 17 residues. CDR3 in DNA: TGCGCCAGCAGCTCACCGGGACTAGCGGGAGGAACCGGGGAGCTGTTTTTT. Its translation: CASSSPGLAGGTGELFF.

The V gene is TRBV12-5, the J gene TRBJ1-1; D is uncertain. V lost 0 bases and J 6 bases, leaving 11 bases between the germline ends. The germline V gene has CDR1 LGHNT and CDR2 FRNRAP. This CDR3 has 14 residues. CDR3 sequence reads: CASGLVIGRPEAFF. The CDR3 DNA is TGTGCTAGTGGTTTGGTGATAGGGCGCCCTGAAGCTTTCTTT.

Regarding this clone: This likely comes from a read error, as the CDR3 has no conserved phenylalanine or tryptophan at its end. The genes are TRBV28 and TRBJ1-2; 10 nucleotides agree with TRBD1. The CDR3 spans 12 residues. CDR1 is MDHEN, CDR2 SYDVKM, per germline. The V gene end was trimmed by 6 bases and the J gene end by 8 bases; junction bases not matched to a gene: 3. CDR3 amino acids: CASSGTGEGYTL. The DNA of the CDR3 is TGTGCCAGCAGCGGGACAGGGGAGGGCTACACCCTC.

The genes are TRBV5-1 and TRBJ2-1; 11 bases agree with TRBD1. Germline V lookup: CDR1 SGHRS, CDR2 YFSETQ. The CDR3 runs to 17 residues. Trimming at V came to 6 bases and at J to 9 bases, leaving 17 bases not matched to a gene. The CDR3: CASTPPVRDRGKGEQFF. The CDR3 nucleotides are TGCGCCAGCACCCCACCTGTCCGGGACAGGGGGAAGGGTGAGCAGTTCTTC.

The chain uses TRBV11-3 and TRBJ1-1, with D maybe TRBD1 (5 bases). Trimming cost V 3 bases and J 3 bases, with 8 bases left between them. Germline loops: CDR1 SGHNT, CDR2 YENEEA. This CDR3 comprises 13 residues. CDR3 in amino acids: CASSLGRDTEAFF. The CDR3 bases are TGTGCCAGCAGCTTGGGCAGGGACACTGAAGCTTTCTTT.

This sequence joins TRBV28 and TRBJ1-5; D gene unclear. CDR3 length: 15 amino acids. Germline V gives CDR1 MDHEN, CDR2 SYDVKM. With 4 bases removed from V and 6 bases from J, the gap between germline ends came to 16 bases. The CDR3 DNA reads TGTGCCAGCAGTTCCTCTCCCCAAAGTGGTCAGCCCCAGCATTTT. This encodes CASSSSPQSGQPQHF. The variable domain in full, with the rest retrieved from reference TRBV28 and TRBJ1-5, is DVKVTQSSRYLVKRTGEKVFLECVQDMDHENMFWYRQDPGLGLRLIYFSYDVKMKEKGDIPEGYSVSREKKERFSLILESASTNQTSMYLCASSSSPQSGQPQHFGDGTRLSIL.

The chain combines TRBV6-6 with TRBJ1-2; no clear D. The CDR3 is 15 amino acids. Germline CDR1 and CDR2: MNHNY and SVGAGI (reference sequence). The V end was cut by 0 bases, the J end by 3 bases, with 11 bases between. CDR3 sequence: CASSYSGLGDYGYTF. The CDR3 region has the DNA TGTGCCAGCAGTTACTCAGGCCTAGGTGACTATGGCTACACCTTC.

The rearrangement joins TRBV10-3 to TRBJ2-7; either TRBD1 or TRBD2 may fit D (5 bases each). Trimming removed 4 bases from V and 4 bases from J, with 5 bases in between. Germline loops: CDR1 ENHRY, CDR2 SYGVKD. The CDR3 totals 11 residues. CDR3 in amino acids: CAISGGYEQYF. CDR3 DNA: TGTGCCATCAGTGGGGGGTACGAGCAGTACTTC.

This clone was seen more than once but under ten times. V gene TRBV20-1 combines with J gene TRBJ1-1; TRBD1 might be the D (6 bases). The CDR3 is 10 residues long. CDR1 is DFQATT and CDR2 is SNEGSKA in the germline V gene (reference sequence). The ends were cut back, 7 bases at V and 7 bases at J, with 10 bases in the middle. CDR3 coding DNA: TGCAGTGGGGGACATCATGAAGCTTTCTTT. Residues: CSGGHHEAFF.

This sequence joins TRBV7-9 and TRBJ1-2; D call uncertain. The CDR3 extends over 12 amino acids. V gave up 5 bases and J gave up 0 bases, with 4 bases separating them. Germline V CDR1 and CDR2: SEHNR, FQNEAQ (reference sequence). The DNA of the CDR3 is TGTGCCAGCAGCGACACTAACTATGGCTACACCTTC. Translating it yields CASSDTNYGYTF.

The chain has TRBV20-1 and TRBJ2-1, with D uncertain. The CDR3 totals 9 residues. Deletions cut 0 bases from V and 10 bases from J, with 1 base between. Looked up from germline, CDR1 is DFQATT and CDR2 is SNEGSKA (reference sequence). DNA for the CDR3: TGCAGTGCTAGAGAGGAGCAGTTCTTC. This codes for CSAREEQFF.

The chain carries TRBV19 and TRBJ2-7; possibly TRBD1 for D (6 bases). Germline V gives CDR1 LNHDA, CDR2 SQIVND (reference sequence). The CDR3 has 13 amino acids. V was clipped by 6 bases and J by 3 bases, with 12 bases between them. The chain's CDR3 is CASSTGPGYEQYF. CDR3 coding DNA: TGTGCCAGTAGCACAGGGCCGGGCTACGAGCAGTACTTC.

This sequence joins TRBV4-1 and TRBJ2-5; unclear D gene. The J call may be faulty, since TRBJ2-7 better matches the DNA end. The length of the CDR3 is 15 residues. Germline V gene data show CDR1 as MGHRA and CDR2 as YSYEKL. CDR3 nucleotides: TGCGCCAGCAGCCAAGTTTCGAGCTTCTCCTACGAGCAGTACTTC. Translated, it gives CASSQVSSFSYEQYF.

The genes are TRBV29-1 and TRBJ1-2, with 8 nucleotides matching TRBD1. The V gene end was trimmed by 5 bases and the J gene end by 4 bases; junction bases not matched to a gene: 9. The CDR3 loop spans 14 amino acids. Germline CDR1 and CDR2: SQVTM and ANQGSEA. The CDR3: CSVNPQGVGYGYTF. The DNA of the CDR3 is TGCAGCGTTAACCCACAGGGGGTGGGCTATGGCTACACCTTC.

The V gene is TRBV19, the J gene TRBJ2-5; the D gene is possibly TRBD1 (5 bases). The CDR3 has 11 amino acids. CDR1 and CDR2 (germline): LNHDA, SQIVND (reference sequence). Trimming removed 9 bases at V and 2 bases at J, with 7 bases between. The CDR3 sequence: CARGPQETQYF. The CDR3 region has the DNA TGTGCCAGGGGGCCACAAGAGACCCAGTACTTC.

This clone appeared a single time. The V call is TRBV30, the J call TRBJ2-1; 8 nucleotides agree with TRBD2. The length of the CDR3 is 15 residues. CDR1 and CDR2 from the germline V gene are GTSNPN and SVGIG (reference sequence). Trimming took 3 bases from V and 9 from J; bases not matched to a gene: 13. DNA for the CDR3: TGTGCCTGGAGGGGACTCAGCGGGAGTAGAGGTGAGCAGTTCTTC. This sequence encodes CAWRGLSGSRGEQFF.